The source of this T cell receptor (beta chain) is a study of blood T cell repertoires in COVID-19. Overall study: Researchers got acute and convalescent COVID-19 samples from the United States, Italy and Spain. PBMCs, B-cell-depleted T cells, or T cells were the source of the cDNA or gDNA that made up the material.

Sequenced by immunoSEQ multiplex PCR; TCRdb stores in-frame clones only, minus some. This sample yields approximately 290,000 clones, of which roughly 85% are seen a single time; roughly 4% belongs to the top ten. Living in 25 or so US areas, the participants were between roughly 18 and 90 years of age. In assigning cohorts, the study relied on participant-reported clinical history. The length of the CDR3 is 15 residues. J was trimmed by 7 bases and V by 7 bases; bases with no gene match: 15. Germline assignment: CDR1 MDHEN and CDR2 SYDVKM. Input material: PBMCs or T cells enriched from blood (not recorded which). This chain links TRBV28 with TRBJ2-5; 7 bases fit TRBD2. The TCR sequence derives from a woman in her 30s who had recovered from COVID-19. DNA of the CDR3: TGTGCCAGCATCCCCGAAGGGGAGGGCATCGGGACCCAGTACTTC. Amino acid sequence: CASIPEGEGIGTQYF. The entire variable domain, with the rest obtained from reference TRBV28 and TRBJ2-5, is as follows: DVKVTQSSRYLVKRTGEKVFLECVQDMDHENMFWYRQDPGLGLRLIYFSYDVKMKEKGDIPEGYSVSREKKERFSLILESASTNQTSMYLCASIPEGEGIGTQYFGPGTRLLVL.